The present T cell receptor beta chain was sequenced within a study of T cells in Graves' hyperthyroidism and ophthalmopathy. Study-wide background: Peripheral blood specimens were obtained at initial diagnosis, prior to any treatment.

RNA transcripts provided the source from which TCR beta CDR3 regions were amplified. TCR CDR3 regions were first amplified by RT-PCR with HTBI primers. TCRdb recomputed calls from the multiplex PCR reads with MiXCR, one row per CDR3 protein. The top ten clones hold less than 25% of a sample with roughly 180,000 distinct CDR3 sequences, over 8% of them seen once. Orbital computed tomography, thyroid ultrasound, serum thyroxine and TRAb, and clinical symptoms together informed the diagnoses. Drawn at first hyperthyroidism diagnosis, the blood sample preceded any ophthalmopathy symptoms. Using around 10 ml of fresh peripheral blood, PBMCs were prepared. This clonotype was detected ten times or more. The CDR3 is 15 residues long. V was clipped by 7 bases and J by 0 bases; unmatched bases: 5. Germline V lookup: CDR1 SNHLY, CDR2 FYNNEI.

The sample consisted of blood. The sequence came from a woman aged 18-29 years with Graves' hyperthyroidism that later progressed to Graves' ophthalmopathy. The V and J genes are TRBV2 and TRBJ1-5, with 8 bases fitting TRBD1. CDR3 bases: TGTGCCAGCACCCCGACAGGGGATAGCAATCAGCCCCAGCATTTT. Encoded protein: CASTPTGDSNQPQHF.